This T cell receptor beta chain was observed in a study of shared clonotypes between healthy human individuals (dated by TCRdb to 2018 to 2020). At the level of the whole study: A couple of women and three men aged 18 to 49 years were included in the cohort. Leukapheresis yielded between about 0.8 and 8.9 billion PBMCs per donor. Blood TCR repertoires of five healthy adults were deeply sequenced to estimate repertoire size and the extent of clonotype sharing between individuals. For each donor, three plates each were used for CD4 naive and CD4 memory, two plates were used for CD8 naive, and one plate was used for CD8 memory. To increase sequencing depth and limit assay-specific biases, different laboratories used diverse techniques to prepare libraries and sequence TCR repertoires.

Its CDR3 holds 15 amino acids, cysteine through phenylalanine. Of all the DNA, just the CDR3 is kept, 45 bases in frame from base 1. Trimmed from V: 3 bases; trimmed from J: 10 bases; junction bases lacking a gene match: 10. Via the germline V gene, CDR1 is SGDLS and CDR2 YYNGEE. Healthy HIV-negative adults with no recently reported acute infections or vaccinations were included as donors. Every donor was a Caucasian adult living in Nashville, Tennessee, USA. CD4+ T cells were enriched by magnetic negative selection, after which naive cells were positively selected on CD45RA and the negative fraction was taken as the memory subset. Blood was collected by leukapheresis, and PBMCs were isolated by Ficoll-Histopaque density gradient centrifugation and then cryopreserved in liquid nitrogen vapor phase. Analytical flow cytometry was used to check the purity and quantity of each magnetically sorted T cell population. From each sorted fraction, genomic DNA was isolated and quantified by UV absorbance on a Nanodrop 2000c.

Using the deep immunoSEQ assay, TCR CDR3 regions were amplified from genomic DNA by multiplex PCR. Genomic DNA extracted from each cell subset was distributed evenly over all wells of several immunoSEQ 96-well plates, and each plate served as one replicate. For sorted subsets, about 220 ng of genomic DNA, equivalent to 25,000 to 35,000 T cell genomes, went into each replicate PCR. The purified libraries were quantified using a Qubit 3.0 fluorometer, sized with a Bioanalyzer 2100, and then quantified again using the KAPA Library Quantification kit. A separate single-read 150-cycle Illumina NextSeq 550 flow cell was used to sequence each immunoSEQ 96-well plate. Regarding the original processing steps: The immunoSEQ output contained only junctional sequences without quality scores, so filtering could not match that applied to full-length reads. To assign V/J genes and CDR3, sequences were annotated against IMGT germline references using PyIR, a Python wrapper for IgBLAST v1.9. Reads with weak V/J assignments (E-value above 1e-6), missing CDR3, stop codons, out-of-frame junctions, or ambiguous translated residues were removed. V3J clonotypes were defined as sequences sharing the same inferred V gene, J gene, and CDR3 amino acid sequence. To compute the percentage overlap between repertoires, the number of shared unique clonotypes was divided by the size of the smaller repertoire. Three approaches were used to assess repertoire richness: RTK rarefaction, the Chao1 estimator, and Recon v2.1 estimates of unobserved clonotypes. Generation probabilities were computed with OLGA for all TCRbeta clonotypes obtained by the gDNA method from several donors. The immuneACCESS repertoire file appears here via TCRdb, limited to in-frame rearrangements. These files lack a portion of the clones; in checked studies, under half of the deficit traces to unresolved V genes, and the cause of the others is not known. The V and J calls and the clone size are those of that table, but D and trimming were determined from the DNA. The sample table lists about 680,000 clones, around 73% of them with a count of one. In total, the top ten clones hold roughly 2% of the sample.

A remark on this clone: No cognate antigen has been identified for it. No quality values exist for individual bases; no much larger clone is one base distant.

Summary of the overall study and its limitations: Estimated clonotype richness was generally larger for naive than for memory subsets. Compared with non-shared clonotypes, clonotypes shared by all four sorted-subset donors had higher generation probabilities. When a handful of donors were compared, the shared fraction of clonotypes was about 5.5% for naive CD4, over 3% for naive CD8, roughly 2.5% for memory CD4, and approximately 0.4% for memory CD8. Sampling was restricted to blood, and TCR repertoires in tissues likely differ from the TCR repertoires found in blood. Even with the large sequencing depth, rarefaction of the sorted-subset datasets indicated that sequencing was incomplete. Because the study included only a small number of donors, the genetic and exposure-history diversity represented was limited. Pairwise subsampling led to the expectation that sequencing depth would affect the degree of clonotype sharing among donors.

This clonotype was sampled from a woman in her twenties or thirties in good health. The sequencing sample was made of memory CD4+ T cells sorted from blood. In light of the paper, this sample's cell subset or site label describes: CD45RA-negative fraction. The sequence links TRBV9 to TRBJ2-1, with 10 central nucleotides matching TRBD2. The nucleotide sequence reads TGTGCCAGCAGCGCCGGACTAGCGGCCACAGGGGAGCAGTTCTTC. This sequence encodes CASSAGLAATGEQFF.